The TCR beta chain described here comes from a study of blood T cell repertoires in COVID-19. On the study more broadly: Donors in the United States, Italy and Spain gave samples during acute or convalescent COVID-19. The cDNA or gDNA used as material had been derived from T cells, B-cell-depleted T cells, or PBMCs.

Original methodology: For nucleated cells, counts were estimated from reference gene primer amplification. TCRdb keeps only in-frame clones here, not all; method: immunoSEQ multiplex PCR. V, J and clone size reflect that table, while D and trimming were determined from the DNA. The table records 310,000 or so clones, roughly 90% of them present only once. The CDR3 contains 13 residues. V was trimmed by 1 base and J by 8 bases, leaving 11 bases between them. The germline gives CDR1 MGHDK, CDR2 SYGVNS. The sequenced material came from peripheral blood. This receptor was obtained from a woman between 45 and 65 years old with active or convalescent COVID-19. V gene TRBV25-1 combines with J gene TRBJ1-1; D remains unclear. As DNA, the CDR3 is TGTGCCAGCAGTGAATTACGTCAACAGGAAGCTTTCTTT. This sequence encodes CASSELRQQEAFF.